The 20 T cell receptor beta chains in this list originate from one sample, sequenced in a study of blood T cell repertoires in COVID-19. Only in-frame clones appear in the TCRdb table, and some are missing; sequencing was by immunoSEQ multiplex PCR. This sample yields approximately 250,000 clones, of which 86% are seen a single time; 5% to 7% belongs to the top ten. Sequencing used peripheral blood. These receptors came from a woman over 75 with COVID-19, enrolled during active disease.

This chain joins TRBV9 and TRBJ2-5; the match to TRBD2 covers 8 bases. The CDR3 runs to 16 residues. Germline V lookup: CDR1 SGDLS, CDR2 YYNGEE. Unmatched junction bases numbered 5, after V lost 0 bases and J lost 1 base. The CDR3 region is CASSVGLRGGQETQYF. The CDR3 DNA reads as TGTGCCAGCAGCGTAGGGTTACGGGGGGGCCAAGAGACCCAGTACTTC.

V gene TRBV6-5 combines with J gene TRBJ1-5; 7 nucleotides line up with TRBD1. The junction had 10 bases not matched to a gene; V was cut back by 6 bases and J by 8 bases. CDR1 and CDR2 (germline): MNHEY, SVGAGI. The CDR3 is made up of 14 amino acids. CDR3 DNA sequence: TGTGCCAGCAGACGCACAGGGGATGTCGAGCCCCAGCATTTT. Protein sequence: CASRRTGDVEPQHF.

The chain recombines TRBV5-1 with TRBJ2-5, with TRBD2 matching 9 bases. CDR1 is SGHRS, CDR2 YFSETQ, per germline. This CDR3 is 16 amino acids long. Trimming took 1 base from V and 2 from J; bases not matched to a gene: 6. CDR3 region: CASSLNAGGIQETQYF. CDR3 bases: TGCGCCAGCAGCTTGAACGCGGGGGGGATACAAGAGACCCAGTACTTC. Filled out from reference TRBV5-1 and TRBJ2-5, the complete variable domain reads KAGVTQTPRYLIKTRGQQVTLSCSPISGHRSVSWYQQTPGQGLQFLFEYFSETQRNKGNFPGRFSGRQFSNSRSEMNVSTLELGDSALYLCASSLNAGGIQETQYFGPGTRLLVL.

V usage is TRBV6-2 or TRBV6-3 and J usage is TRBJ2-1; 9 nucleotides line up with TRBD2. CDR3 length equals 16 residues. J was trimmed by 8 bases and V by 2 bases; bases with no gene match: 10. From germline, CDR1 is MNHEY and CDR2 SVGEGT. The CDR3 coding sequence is TGTGCCAGCAGTTACCACGGCGGGGGGGCTCCTTATGAGCAGTTCTTC. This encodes CASSYHGGGAPYEQFF.

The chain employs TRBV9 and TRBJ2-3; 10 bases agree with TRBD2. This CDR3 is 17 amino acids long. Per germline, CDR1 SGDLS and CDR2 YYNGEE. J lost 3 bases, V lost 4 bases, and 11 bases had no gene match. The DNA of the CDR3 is TGTGCCAGCAGCTTTAGCGGGGGGCGGATAAGAACAGATACGCAGTATTTT. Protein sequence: CASSFSGGRIRTDTQYF.

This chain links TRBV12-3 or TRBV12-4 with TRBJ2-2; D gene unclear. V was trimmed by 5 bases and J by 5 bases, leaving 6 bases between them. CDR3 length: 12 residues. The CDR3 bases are TGTGCCAGCAGTCGGAGTACCGGGGAGCTGTTTTTT. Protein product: CASSRSTGELFF.

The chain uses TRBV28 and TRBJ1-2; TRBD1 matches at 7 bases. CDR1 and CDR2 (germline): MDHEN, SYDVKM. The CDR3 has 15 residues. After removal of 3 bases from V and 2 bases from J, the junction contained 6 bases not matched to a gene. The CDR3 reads CASSLGSTGNYGYTF. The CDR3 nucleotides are TGTGCCAGCAGTTTGGGGTCGACAGGGAACTATGGCTACACCTTC.

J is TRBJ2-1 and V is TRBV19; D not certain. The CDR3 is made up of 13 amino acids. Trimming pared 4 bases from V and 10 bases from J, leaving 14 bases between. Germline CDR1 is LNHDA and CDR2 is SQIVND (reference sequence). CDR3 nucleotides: TGTGCCAGTAGTACAAACAGAGTAGGCGAGCAGTTCTTC. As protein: CASSTNRVGEQFF.

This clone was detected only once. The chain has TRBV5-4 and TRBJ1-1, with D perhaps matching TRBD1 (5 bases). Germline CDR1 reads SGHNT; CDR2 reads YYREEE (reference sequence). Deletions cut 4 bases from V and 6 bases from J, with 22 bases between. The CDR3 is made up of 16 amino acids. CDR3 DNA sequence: TGTGCCAGCAGCCACCCGACAATAGACAGTCGCTCTGAAGCTTTCTTT. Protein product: CASSHPTIDSRSEAFF.

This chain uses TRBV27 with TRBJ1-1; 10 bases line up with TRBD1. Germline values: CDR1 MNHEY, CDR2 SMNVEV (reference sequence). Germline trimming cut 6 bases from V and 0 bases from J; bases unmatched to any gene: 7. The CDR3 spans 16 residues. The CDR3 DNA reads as TGTGCCAGCAGGCGTGGACAGGGGGTCATGAACACTGAAGCTTTCTTT. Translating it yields CASRRGQGVMNTEAFF.

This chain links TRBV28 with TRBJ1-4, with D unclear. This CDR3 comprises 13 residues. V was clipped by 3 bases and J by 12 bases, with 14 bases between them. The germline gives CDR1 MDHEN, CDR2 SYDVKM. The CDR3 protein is CASSLRAPSELFF. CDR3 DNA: TGTGCCAGCAGTTTGCGGGCGCCCTCGGAACTGTTTTTT.

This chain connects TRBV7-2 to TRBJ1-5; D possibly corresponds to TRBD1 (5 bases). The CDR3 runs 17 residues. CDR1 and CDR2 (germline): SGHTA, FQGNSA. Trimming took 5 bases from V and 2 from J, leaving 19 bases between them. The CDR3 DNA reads TGTGCCAGCAGCCTGTTGGGGGGAGCAGGCGGCAATCAGCCCCAGCATTTT. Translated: CASSLLGGAGGNQPQHF.

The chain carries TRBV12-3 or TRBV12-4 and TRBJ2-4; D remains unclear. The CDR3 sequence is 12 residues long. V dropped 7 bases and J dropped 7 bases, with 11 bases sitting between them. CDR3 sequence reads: CASTPGWNIQYF. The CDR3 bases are TGTGCCAGCACCCCCGGTTGGAACATTCAGTACTTC.

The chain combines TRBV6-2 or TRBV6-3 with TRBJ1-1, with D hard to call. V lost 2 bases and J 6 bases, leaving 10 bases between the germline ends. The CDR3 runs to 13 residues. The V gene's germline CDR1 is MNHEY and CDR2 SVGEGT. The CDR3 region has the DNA TGTGCCAGCAGTTACGAGCTGGTACCTGAAGCTTTCTTT. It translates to CASSYELVPEAFF.

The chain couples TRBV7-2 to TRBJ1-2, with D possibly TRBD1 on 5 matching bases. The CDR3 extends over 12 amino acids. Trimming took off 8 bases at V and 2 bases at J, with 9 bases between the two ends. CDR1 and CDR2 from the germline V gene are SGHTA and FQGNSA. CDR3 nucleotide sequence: TGTGCCAGCCAGGCAGGGAACTATGGCTACACCTTC. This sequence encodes CASQAGNYGYTF.

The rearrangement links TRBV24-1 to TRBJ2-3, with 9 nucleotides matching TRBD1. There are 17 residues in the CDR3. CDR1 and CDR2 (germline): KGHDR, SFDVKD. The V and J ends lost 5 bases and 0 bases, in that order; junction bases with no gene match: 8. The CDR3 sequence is CATSANPGTGSTDTQYF. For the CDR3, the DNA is TGTGCCACCAGTGCCAACCCCGGGACAGGGAGCACAGATACGCAGTATTTT.

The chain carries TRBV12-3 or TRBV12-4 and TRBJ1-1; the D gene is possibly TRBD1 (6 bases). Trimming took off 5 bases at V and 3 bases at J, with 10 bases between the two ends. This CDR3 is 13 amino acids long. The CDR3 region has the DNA TGTGCCAGCAGTCAGGGGTGGTACACTGAAGCTTTCTTT. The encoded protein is CASSQGWYTEAFF.

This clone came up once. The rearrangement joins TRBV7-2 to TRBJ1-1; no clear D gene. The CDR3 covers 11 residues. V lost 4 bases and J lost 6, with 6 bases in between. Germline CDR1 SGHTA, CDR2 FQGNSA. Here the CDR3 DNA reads TGTGCCAGCAGCTCATTTTCTGAAGCTTTCTTT. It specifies CASSSFSEAFF.

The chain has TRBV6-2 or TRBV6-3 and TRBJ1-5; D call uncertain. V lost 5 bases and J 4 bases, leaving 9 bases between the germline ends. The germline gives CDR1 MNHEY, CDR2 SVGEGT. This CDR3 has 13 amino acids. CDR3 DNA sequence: TGTGCCAGCAGTCCCGAGGGTAATCAGCCCCAGCATTTT. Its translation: CASSPEGNQPQHF.

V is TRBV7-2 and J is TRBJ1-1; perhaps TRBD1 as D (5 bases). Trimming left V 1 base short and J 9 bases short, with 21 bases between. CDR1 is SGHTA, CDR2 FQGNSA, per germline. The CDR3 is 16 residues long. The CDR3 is CASSLGSGVGYRQAFF. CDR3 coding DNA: TGTGCCAGCAGCTTAGGATCGGGGGTGGGCTATCGCCAAGCTTTCTTT.